This T cell receptor (beta chain) was captured by sequencing in a study of OX40 agonist ivuxolimab in advanced cancers. Germline V CDR1 and CDR2: MNHEY, SMNVEV (reference sequence). V was cut by 5 bases and J by 7 bases, with 18 bases left in between. CDR3 length: 15 residues. The protocol was immunoSEQ multiplex PCR, while the TCRdb copy is restricted to in-frame clones and leaves out a portion. The sample consists of 45,000 to 50,000 clones, approximately 89% of them appearing once. The chain is built from TRBV27 and TRBJ2-1; tentative D call: TRBD1 (5 bases). This sequence was found in an adult with an advanced solid tumor such as melanoma, head and neck, liver or kidney cancer. Specimen: CD4+ or CD8+ T cells sorted from blood, collected in a trial of the OX40 agonist ivuxolimab. CDR3 residues: CASSQGSPRNNEQFF. The CDR3 DNA is TGTGCCAGCAGTCAGGGTTCCCCCCGCAATAATGAGCAGTTCTTC.